This T cell receptor beta chain was captured by sequencing in a study of OX40 agonist ivuxolimab in advanced cancers. Study-level background: Dose-escalation patients had hepatocellular carcinoma, melanoma, renal cell or head and neck cancer.

Assay used: immunoSEQ multiplex PCR; TCRdb lists only in-frame clones, some missing. The data hold 78,000 or so clones, with approximately 85% observed a single time. The sampling schedule covered blood at baseline, cycle 4 day 1, and cycle 7 day 1. Germline V lookup: CDR1 KGHSH, CDR2 LQKENI. This CDR3 is built from 18 residues. J lost 4 bases, V lost 0 bases, and 10 bases had no gene match. The TCR comes from an adult with an advanced solid tumor such as melanoma, head and neck, liver or kidney cancer. Sequenced here: CD4+ or CD8+ T cells sorted from blood, sampled in a trial of the OX40 agonist ivuxolimab. The J gene is TRBJ2-1, the V gene TRBV18; 9 nucleotides align to TRBD2. CDR3 sequence: CASSPPVSGRFGYNEQFF. CDR3 in DNA: TGTGCCAGCTCACCACCGGTTAGCGGGAGATTTGGGTACAATGAGCAGTTCTTC.